This is a list of T cell receptor beta chains from one sample in a study of OX40 agonist ivuxolimab in advanced cancers. Clones were sequenced by immunoSEQ multiplex PCR, and TCRdb holds only the in-frame ones, with some missing. The table has around 69,000 clones, 80% to 90% seen once. The sample was CD4+ or CD8+ T cells sorted from blood, taken in a trial of the OX40 agonist ivuxolimab. These TCRs come from an adult with an advanced solid tumor such as melanoma, head and neck, liver or kidney cancer. CDR3s include the opening cysteine and the closing phenylalanine or tryptophan. The order of the fields is J gene, D gene, clone size, CDR3 length, V gene, CDR3 DNA, CDR3 protein. A D gene is named only where the DNA matches it firmly. Rows may omit the clone size; those that give it use once, few, many or a size class.

>TRBJ2-1|-|-|19|TRBV5-5
TGTGCCAGCAGCCCCATCGCCCTTGGGTGGATGAGGGAGATGGATGAGCAGTTCTTC
CASSPIALGWMREMDEQFF
>TRBJ1-4|TRBD1|-|16|TRBV5-5
TGTGCCAGCAGCGGGGACAGGGGGCTGGCTAATGAAAAACTGTTTTTT
CASSGDRGLANEKLFF
>TRBJ2-4|-|once|16|TRBV1
TGCACCAGCAGCCAAGCTGGTAGGATAGCCAAAAACATTCAGTACTTC
CTSSQAGRIAKNIQYF
>TRBJ2-6|-|-|15|TRBV2
TGTGCCAGCAGCCAAAGACCCGGTGGGGCCAACGTCCTGACTTTC
CASSQRPGGANVLTF
>TRBJ2-7|-|-|15|TRBV27
TGTGCCAGCAGTGCAAACCGGGACATATCCTACGAGCAGTACTTC
CASSANRDISYEQYF
>TRBJ2-7|TRBD2|-|17|TRBV4-1
TGCGCCAGCAGCCAATCGGGACTAGCGGGAGGGCTTTACGAGCAGTACTTC
CASSQSGLAGGLYEQYF
>TRBJ2-6|-|few|17|TRBV27
TGTGCCAGCAGTCAAGATTACAGGGCCTCCGGGGCCAACGTCCTGACTTTC
CASSQDYRASGANVLTF
>TRBJ2-2|-|-|13|TRBV29-1
TGCGGCGTTGGGGGCGGGAACACCGGGGAGCTGTTTTTT
CGVGGGNTGELFF
>TRBJ2-3|-|few|14|TRBV7-9
TGTGCCAGCAGCATCTCCGGGAACACAGATACGCAGTATTTT
CASSISGNTDTQYF
>TRBJ1-2|-|-|15|TRBV7-2
TGTGCCAGCAGCTTAGCGCTACCCCTCGACTATGGCTACACCTTC
CASSLALPLDYGYTF
>TRBJ2-1|-|once|14|TRBV19
TGTGCCAGTCACGGGAGTTACTCCTACAATGAGCAGTTCTTC
CASHGSYSYNEQFF
>TRBJ1-5|-|-|14|TRBV7-8
TGTGCCAGCAGCCAGACAGGCGCCAGGCAGCCCCAGCATTTT
CASSQTGARQPQHF
>TRBJ2-7|-|-|13|TRBV6-5
TGTGCCAGCAGACGGCATGACAGTGGCGAGCAGTACTTC
CASRRHDSGEQYF
>TRBJ1-2|-|-|14|TRBV5-4
TGTGCCAGCAGCCCCGGACGGACTCAACATGGCTACACCTTC
CASSPGRTQHGYTF
>TRBJ2-2|TRBD1|-|15|TRBV18
TGTGCCAGCTCTCCCGGGACAGTGAACACCGGGGAGCTGTTTTTT
CASSPGTVNTGELFF
>TRBJ2-7|TRBD1|-|14|TRBV11-3
TGTGCCAGCAGCAGGACAGGGGGCGTGAGCGAGCAGTACTTC
CASSRTGGVSEQYF
>TRBJ2-7|-|-|14|TRBV5-1
TGCGCCAGCAGCATATCCGGTGGTGGGTACGAGCAGTACTTC
CASSISGGGYEQYF
>TRBJ2-3|TRBD1|-|17|TRBV28
TGTGCCAGCAGTTCTAATCGACAGGGGCTACACACAGATACGCAGTATTTT
CASSSNRQGLHTDTQYF
>TRBJ2-5|TRBD1|-|12|TRBV2
TGTGCCGGCACAGGGGTCCAAGAGACCCAGTACTTC
CAGTGVQETQYF
>TRBJ2-5|-|few|12|TRBV6-5
TGTGCCAGCAGTCAGGGGGGCGGGACCCAGTACTTC
CASSQGGGTQYF
>TRBJ2-3|TRBD1|-|15|TRBV9
TGTGCCAGCAGCTCCGACAGGGGCTACACAGATACGCAGTATTTT
CASSSDRGYTDTQYF
>TRBJ1-2|-|few|14|TRBV5-1
TGCGCCAGCAGCTTGGGGACATCTAACTATGGCTACACCTTC
CASSLGTSNYGYTF
>TRBJ2-1|TRBD2|-|16|TRBV11-3
TGTGCCAGCAGCCATGGACTAGCGGGACCTCTAGGGGAGCAGTTCTTC
CASSHGLAGPLGEQFF
>TRBJ2-7|-|-|13|TRBV7-9
TGTGCCAGCAGCTTAGTTGGCGCCTACGAGCAGTACTTC
CASSLVGAYEQYF
>TRBJ2-7|-|-|14|TRBV27
TGTGCCAGCAGTTTATCGGGTCTTGGCTACGAGCAGTACTTC
CASSLSGLGYEQYF
>TRBJ2-5|-|-|15|TRBV19
TGTGCCAGTAGTATCCGGGGCCTGTACCAAGAGACCCAGTACTTC
CASSIRGLYQETQYF
>TRBJ2-3|-|-|16|TRBV5-4
TGTGCCAGCAGCTTGGATCCGGGAGTGAGCACAGATACGCAGTATTTT
CASSLDPGVSTDTQYF
>TRBJ2-7|-|-|15|TRBV7-2
TGTGCCAGCAGCGTCGACTACCAGGCCCTAGACGAGCAGTACTTC
CASSVDYQALDEQYF
>TRBJ2-3|-|-|14|TRBV28
TGTGCCAGCAGTTTGGGAAAGAGGGGCGATACGCAGTATTTT
CASSLGKRGDTQYF
>TRBJ2-2|-|-|16|TRBV5-1
TGCGCCAGCAGCTTGGTAACGAGTTTGAACACCGGGGAGCTGTTTTTT
CASSLVTSLNTGELFF
>TRBJ2-7|-|-|15|TRBV7-4
TGTGCCAGCAGCGAGGAACAGCGGCAGGGCTACGAGCAGTACTTC
CASSEEQRQGYEQYF
>TRBJ2-1|TRBD1|-|17|TRBV5-1
TGCGCCAGCAGCTTGGGGCCGACAGGGCTCGAATACAATGAGCAGTTCTTC
CASSLGPTGLEYNEQFF
>TRBJ2-1|-|once|13|TRBV7-8
TGTGCCAGCAGCGGGGGACTCCGGGATGAGCAGTTCTTC
CASSGGLRDEQFF
>TRBJ1-1|-|-|14|TRBV28
TGTGCCAGCAGTACCGGGACACCCTACACTGAAGCTTTCTTT
CASSTGTPYTEAFF
>TRBJ1-1|-|-|13|TRBV11-1
TGTGCCAGTTTCAGGCAGGCGAACACTGAAGCTTTCTTT
CASFRQANTEAFF
>TRBJ2-7|TRBD2|-|19|TRBV5-4
TGTGCCAGCAGCCCCAGGAGGACTAGCGGGAGTTCCTCTACCTACGAGCAGTACTTC
CASSPRRTSGSSSTYEQYF
>TRBJ2-7|-|-|12|TRBV5-1
TGCGCCAGCAGCTTCCAAGGCTACGAGCAGTACTTC
CASSFQGYEQYF
>TRBJ2-5|-|-|13|TRBV6-6
TGTGCCAGCAGTTACAGGAAGGGAGGGACCCAGTACTTC
CASSYRKGGTQYF
>TRBJ2-7|TRBD2|-|15|TRBV27
TGTGCCAGCAGTTTATTCTGGACTAGCGGGAACGAGCAGTACTTC
CASSLFWTSGNEQYF
>TRBJ2-3|-|-|15|TRBV9
TGTGCCAGCAGCGGGAGCGCAGTAAGCACAGATACGCAGTATTTT
CASSGSAVSTDTQYF
>TRBJ1-5|-|-|13|TRBV19
TGTGCCAGTACCCTGATAGGGGTGGAGCCCCAGCATTTT
CASTLIGVEPQHF
>TRBJ1-3|-|few|14|TRBV19
TGTGCCACCCTAGACACCGCCTCTGGAAACACCATATATTTT
CATLDTASGNTIYF
>TRBJ2-3|TRBD2|-|16|TRBV7-8
TGTGCCAGCAGCCCACGTCCGGGACTACGCACAGATACGCAGTATTTT
CASSPRPGLRTDTQYF
>TRBJ2-3|-|-|10|TRBV14
TGTGCCAGCCGTACAGATACGCAGTATTTT
CASRTDTQYF
>TRBJ1-5|TRBD1|few|14|TRBV5-1
TGCGCCAGCAGCCTGACAGGGGGCAATCAGCCCCAGCATTTT
CASSLTGGNQPQHF
>TRBJ2-5|-|-|17|TRBV28
TGTGCCACCCGCTCTCGAGCAAGGGGGGCCAAGGAAGAGACCCAGTACTTC
CATRSRARGAKEETQYF
>TRBJ1-1|-|few|12|TRBV28
TGTGCCAGCAGGTCGACACACACTGAAGCTTTCTTT
CASRSTHTEAFF
>TRBJ1-5|TRBD1|-|17|TRBV4-1
TGCGCCAGCAGCCAAGATCCCGGACAGGGAGGCAATCAGCCCCAGCATTTT
CASSQDPGQGGNQPQHF
>TRBJ2-7|-|-|15|TRBV4-2
TGTGCCAGCAGCCAAGAGGAAACTTGGGGCTACGAGCAGTACTTC
CASSQEETWGYEQYF
>TRBJ2-7|-|-|15|TRBV18
TGTGCCAGCTCACGGGGGCGGGAGAGCTCCTACGAGCAGTACTTC
CASSRGRESSYEQYF
>TRBJ2-5|-|-|14|TRBV11-2
TGTGCCAGCAGCCTGACAGGCTACCAAGAGACCCAGTACTTC
CASSLTGYQETQYF
>TRBJ2-5|-|-|15|TRBV7-9
TGTGCCAGCAGCTTAGAGCAGGGTTCCTTGGAGACCCAGTACTTC
CASSLEQGSLETQYF